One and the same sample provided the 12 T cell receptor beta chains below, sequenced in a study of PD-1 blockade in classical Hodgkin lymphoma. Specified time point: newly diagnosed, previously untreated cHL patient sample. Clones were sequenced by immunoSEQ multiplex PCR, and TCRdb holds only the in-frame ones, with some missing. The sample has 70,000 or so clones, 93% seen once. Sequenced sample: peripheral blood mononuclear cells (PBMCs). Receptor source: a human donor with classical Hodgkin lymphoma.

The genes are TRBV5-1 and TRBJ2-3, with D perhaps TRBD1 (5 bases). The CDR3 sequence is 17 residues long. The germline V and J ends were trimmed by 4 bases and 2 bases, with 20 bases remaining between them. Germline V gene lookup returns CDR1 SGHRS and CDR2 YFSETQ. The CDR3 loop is CASSVGEPGLLTDTQYF. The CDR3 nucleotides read TGCGCCAGCAGCGTAGGGGAACCGGGCCTTCTCACAGATACGCAGTATTTT.

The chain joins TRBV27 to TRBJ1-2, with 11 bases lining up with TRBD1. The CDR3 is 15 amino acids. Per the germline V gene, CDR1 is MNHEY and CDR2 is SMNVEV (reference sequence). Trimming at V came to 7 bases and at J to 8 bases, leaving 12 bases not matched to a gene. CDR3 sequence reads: CASTPQGTGGEGYTF. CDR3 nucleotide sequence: TGTGCCAGCACCCCACAGGGGACAGGGGGAGAGGGCTACACCTTC.

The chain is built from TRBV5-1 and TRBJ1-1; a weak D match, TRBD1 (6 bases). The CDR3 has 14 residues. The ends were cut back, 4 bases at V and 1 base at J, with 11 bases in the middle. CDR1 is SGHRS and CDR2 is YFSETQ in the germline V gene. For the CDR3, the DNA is TGCGCCAGCAGCCCGGTGGACAGGAACACTGAAGCTTTCTTT. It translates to CASSPVDRNTEAFF. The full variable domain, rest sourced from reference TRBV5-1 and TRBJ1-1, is KAGVTQTPRYLIKTRGQQVTLSCSPISGHRSVSWYQQTPGQGLQFLFEYFSETQRNKGNFPGRFSGRQFSNSRSEMNVSTLELGDSALYLCASSPVDRNTEAFFGQGTRLTVV.

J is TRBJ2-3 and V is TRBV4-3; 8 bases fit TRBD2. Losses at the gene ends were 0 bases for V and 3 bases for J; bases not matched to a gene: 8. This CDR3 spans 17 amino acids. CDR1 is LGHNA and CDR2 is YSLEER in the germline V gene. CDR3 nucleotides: TGCGCCAGCAGCCAAGACTTTAGGGCTAGCGGGACAGATACGCAGTATTTT. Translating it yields CASSQDFRASGTDTQYF.

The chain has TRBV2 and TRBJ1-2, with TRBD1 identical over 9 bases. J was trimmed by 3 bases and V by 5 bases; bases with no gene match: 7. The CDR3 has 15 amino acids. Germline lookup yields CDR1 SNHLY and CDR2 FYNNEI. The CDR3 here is CASSPLGTGYYGYTF. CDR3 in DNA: TGTGCCAGCAGTCCTCTCGGGACAGGGTACTATGGCTACACCTTC.

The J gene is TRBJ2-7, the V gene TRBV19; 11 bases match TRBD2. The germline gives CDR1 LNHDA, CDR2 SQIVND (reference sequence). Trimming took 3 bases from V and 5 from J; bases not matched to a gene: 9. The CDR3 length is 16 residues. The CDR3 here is CASSISSGGSENEQYF. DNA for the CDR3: TGTGCCAGTAGTATCTCTAGCGGGGGGTCCGAAAACGAGCAGTACTTC.

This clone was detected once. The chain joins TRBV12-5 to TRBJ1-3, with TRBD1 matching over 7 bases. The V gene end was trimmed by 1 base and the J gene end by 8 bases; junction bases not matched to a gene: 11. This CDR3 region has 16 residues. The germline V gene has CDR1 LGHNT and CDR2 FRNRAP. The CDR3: CASGLDPGEGAHTIYF. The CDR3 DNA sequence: TGTGCTAGTGGTTTGGACCCTGGGGAGGGGGCGCACACCATATATTTT.

CDR3 sequence: CASGLGHSVFNEKLFF. Here the CDR3 DNA reads TGTGCTAGTGGTTTGGGGCATTCCGTCTTTAATGAAAAACTGTTTTTT. J is TRBJ1-4 and V is TRBV12-5; D remains unclear. This CDR3 has 16 amino acids. Germline CDR1 and CDR2: LGHNT and FRNRAP. Trimming took 1 base from V and 4 from J, leaving 13 bases between them.

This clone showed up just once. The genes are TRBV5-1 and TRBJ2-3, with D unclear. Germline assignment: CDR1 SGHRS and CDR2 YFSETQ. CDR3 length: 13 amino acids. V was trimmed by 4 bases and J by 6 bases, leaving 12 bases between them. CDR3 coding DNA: TGCGCCAGCAGCCTTCCCCTGCTGGATACGCAGTATTTT. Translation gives CASSLPLLDTQYF.

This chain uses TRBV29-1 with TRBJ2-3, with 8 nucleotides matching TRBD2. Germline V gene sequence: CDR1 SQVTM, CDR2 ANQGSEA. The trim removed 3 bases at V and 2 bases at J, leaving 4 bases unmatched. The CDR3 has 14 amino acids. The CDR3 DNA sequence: TGCAGCGTTGAGTTTAGCGGGATCACAGATACGCAGTATTTT. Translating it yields CSVEFSGITDTQYF.

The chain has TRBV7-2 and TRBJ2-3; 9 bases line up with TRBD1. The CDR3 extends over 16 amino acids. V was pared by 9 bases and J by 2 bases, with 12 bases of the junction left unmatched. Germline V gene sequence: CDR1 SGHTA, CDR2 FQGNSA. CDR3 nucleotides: TGTGCCAGTTCAAAACAGGGGGCGAAACCCACAGATACGCAGTATTTT. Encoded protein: CASSKQGAKPTDTQYF.

DNA of the CDR3: TGTGCCAGCAGCTTAGGGCCCCAGCGGTATGCCTACGAGCAGTACTTC. This codes for CASSLGPQRYAYEQYF. The rearrangement joins TRBV7-6 to TRBJ2-7; maybe TRBD2 (5 bases). Trimming stripped 1 base from V and 2 bases from J, with 15 bases between. CDR3 length: 16 amino acids. CDR1 is SGHVS, CDR2 FNYEAQ, per germline.